Below are 16 T cell receptor beta chains sequenced from a single sample in a study of long-term antiretroviral therapy in people with HIV. They ran version v3.0 of the immunoSEQ assay at survey level. The protocol was immunoSEQ multiplex PCR, while the TCRdb copy is restricted to in-frame clones and leaves out a portion. In the table there are 35,000 to 50,000 clones, about nine tenths of which are singletons. Sample: unsorted PBMCs, taken 0.1 years before starting antiretroviral therapy. Receptors were obtained from a woman aged 45-59 years with HIV.

The chain carries TRBV5-1 and TRBJ1-1; TRBD1 matches 7 bases. The germline V gene has CDR1 SGHRS and CDR2 YFSETQ. V lost 4 bases, J lost 2 bases, and 8 bases stayed unmatched. This CDR3 contains 15 residues. The CDR3 DNA is TGCGCCAGCAGCCCGAGAAGGGACAGCAACACTGAAGCTTTCTTT. Translation gives CASSPRRDSNTEAFF.

The chain links TRBV10-3 to TRBJ1-1; 7 bases are a match to TRBD1. The CDR3 totals 14 residues. Losses at the gene ends were 5 bases for V and 3 bases for J; bases not matched to a gene: 6. Germline assignment: CDR1 ENHRY and CDR2 SYGVKD. The CDR3 sequence is CAISPQQGDTEAFF. The CDR3 bases are TGTGCCATCAGTCCTCAGCAGGGGGACACTGAAGCTTTCTTT.

V and J are TRBV6-5 and TRBJ2-7; 10 nucleotides align to TRBD2. From germline, CDR1 is MNHEY and CDR2 SVGAGI. This CDR3 is 15 amino acids long. The V gene end was trimmed by 6 bases and the J gene end by 3 bases; junction bases not matched to a gene: 8. For the CDR3, the DNA is TGTGCCAGCAGGGTAGCGGGGGGAGTCTACTACGAGCAGTACTTC. Amino acids: CASRVAGGVYYEQYF.

The chain has TRBV12-5 and TRBJ2-4; 12 bases map to TRBD1. Germline lookup yields CDR1 LGHNT and CDR2 FRNRAP. The ends lost 6 bases at V and 7 bases at J; junction bases unmatched: 10. The CDR3 has 16 amino acids. The CDR3, as DNA: TGTGCTAGTGGCCCCGGGACAGGGGGCGATAAGAACATTCAGTACTTC. It specifies CASGPGTGGDKNIQYF.

The J gene is TRBJ2-5, the V gene TRBV10-3, with TRBD1 identical over 9 bases. Germline assignment: CDR1 ENHRY and CDR2 SYGVKD. The V segment lost 6 bases and the J segment 5 bases; nucleotides outside the gene matches: 13. CDR3 length: 16 amino acids. The CDR3 sequence: CAIRAAGGQGDETQYF. Written as DNA, the CDR3 is TGTGCCATCAGGGCGGCCGGGGGACAGGGTGACGAGACCCAGTACTTC.

This chain joins TRBV30 and TRBJ2-5, with TRBD2 matching 7 bases. From germline, CDR1 is GTSNPN and CDR2 SVGIG (reference sequence). CDR3 length equals 14 residues. V trimming: 0 bases; J trimming: 7 bases; junction bases outside the gene matches: 8. The CDR3, as DNA: TGTGCCTGGAGTGTGAGCCGGACGGGGGGGACCCAGTACTTC. This gives the protein CAWSVSRTGGTQYF.

On this clone: Sequence at one end of the junction differs from germline and may be a read error. This chain joins TRBV30 and TRBJ1-2; 8 bases are a match to TRBD1. The CDR3 covers 11 residues. Per the germline V gene, CDR1 is GTSNPN and CDR2 is SVGIG (reference sequence). The DNA of the CDR3 is TGTGCCTGGACCATCGGGACAGGTCCTTTTTTC. This sequence encodes CAWTIGTGPFF.

This chain links TRBV4-2 with TRBJ1-3; weak D call: TRBD1 (6 bases). The CDR3 runs to 16 residues. Germline lookup yields CDR1 LGHNA and CDR2 YNFKEQ. V lost 1 base and J 2 bases, leaving 12 bases between the germline ends. The CDR3 sequence is CASSQATGAPGNTIYF. CDR3 DNA: TGTGCCAGCAGCCAAGCGACGGGGGCTCCTGGAAACACCATATATTTT.

The chain links TRBV6-6 to TRBJ1-5; D gene ambiguous. CDR3 size: 13 residues. Between the trimmed V and J ends, which lost 5 bases and 5 bases, there was a span of 10 bases. Germline V lookup: CDR1 MNHNY, CDR2 SVGAGI (reference sequence). The CDR3 here is CASSPKLDQPQHF. The CDR3 DNA reads TGTGCCAGCAGTCCAAAGTTGGATCAGCCCCAGCATTTT.

V usage is TRBV19 and J usage is TRBJ1-3; TRBD1 matches 7 bases. There are 16 residues in the CDR3. CDR1 is LNHDA, CDR2 SQIVND, per germline (reference sequence). J gave up 3 bases and V 5 bases, and 10 bases lay outside the gene matches. Here the CDR3 DNA reads TGTGCCAGTAGTCCCAGGACAGGACTAGTTGGAAACACCATATATTTT. Amino acids: CASSPRTGLVGNTIYF.

The chain joins TRBV4-1 to TRBJ2-7, with TRBD2 matching over 7 bases. Germline loops: CDR1 MGHRA, CDR2 YSYEKL. The CDR3 loop spans 16 amino acids. J gave up 4 bases and V 0 bases, and 9 bases lay outside the gene matches. The CDR3 sequence: CASSQDPGGGLYEQYF. CDR3 nucleotides: TGCGCCAGCAGCCAAGACCCGGGGGGAGGGTTATACGAGCAGTACTTC.

The V and J genes are TRBV7-8 and TRBJ2-2, with 11 nucleotides matching TRBD1. The J segment lost 5 bases and the V segment lost 0 bases, leaving 8 bases of the junction unmatched. The germline gives CDR1 SGHVS, CDR2 FQNEAQ. The length of the CDR3 is 18 residues. CDR3 region: CASSLARFRDRGTGELFF. CDR3 nucleotide sequence: TGTGCCAGCAGCTTAGCGAGATTCCGGGACAGGGGGACCGGGGAGCTGTTTTTT.

The chain employs TRBV15 and TRBJ2-1, with no clear D. The germline V gene has CDR1 LNHNV and CDR2 YYDKDF (reference sequence). V shed 3 bases and J shed 12 bases, with 12 bases lying between them. The CDR3 loop spans 12 amino acids. The CDR3 loop is CATSSERRVQFF. The CDR3 DNA is TGTGCCACCAGCAGTGAGAGAAGGGTGCAGTTCTTC.

A single count supports this clone. V is TRBV30 and J is TRBJ1-4; 9 bases are shared with TRBD1. The V gene end was trimmed by 2 bases and the J gene end by 3 bases; junction bases not matched to a gene: 1. Germline V gives CDR1 GTSNPN, CDR2 SVGIG (reference sequence). This CDR3 region has 14 residues. CDR3 DNA sequence: TGTGCCTGGAGTCGGACAGGGGCTAATGAAAAACTGTTTTTT. It translates to CAWSRTGANEKLFF.

The chain employs TRBV5-1 and TRBJ1-5, with D uncertain. The germline gives CDR1 SGHRS, CDR2 YFSETQ. This CDR3 spans 15 amino acids. V was clipped by 0 bases and J by 0 bases, with 7 bases between them. CDR3 sequence: CASSLDGNSNQPQHF. The CDR3 DNA is TGCGCCAGCAGCTTGGATGGTAATAGCAATCAGCCCCAGCATTTT.

This rearrangement joins TRBV27 to TRBJ2-5, with 13 bases identical to TRBD2. Unmatched junction bases numbered 6, after V lost 5 bases and J lost 6 bases. The CDR3 loop spans 15 amino acids. Germline values: CDR1 MNHEY, CDR2 SMNVEV (reference sequence). DNA of the CDR3: TGTGCCAGCAGTACCGGACTAGCGGGGGTGAAGACCCAGTACTTC. Its protein is CASSTGLAGVKTQYF.